What follows describes a single TCR beta chain. The antigen is undetermined. This CDR3 spans 13 amino acids. Germline V lookup: CDR1 SQVTM, CDR2 ANQGSEA. V lost 5 bases to trimming and J lost 4 bases, with 14 bases between them. The sample originates from a study of blood T cells in healthy people across ages. Points from the study as a whole: Naive T cell percentage showed a strong correlation with TCR beta diversity. Diversity of TCR beta per million T cells declined in a roughly linear way with age. Donors of long life had a larger count of naive CD4+ cells and greater diversity than aged donors.

The second PCR ran roughly 6 to 11 cycles with a sample-barcoded 5' primer and J-beta primers. Via MiXCR, TCRdb re-called the 5' RACE reads, giving one row per CDR3 protein. The data show 1.5 million to 2 million distinct CDR3 sequences, with 28% seen just once and 7% to 9% held by the top ten. The sequencing sample was made of blood. V and J are TRBV29-1 and TRBJ1-1; a possible D gene is TRBD1 (5 bases). The origin of this receptor is a woman aged 25 to 39 in good health. CDR3 coding DNA: TGCAGCGTTTTTAGGGAGGGGACCACTGAAGCTTTCTTT. Encoded protein: CSVFREGTTEAFF. Full variable domain (outside the CDR3, taken from reference TRBV29-1 and TRBJ1-1): SAVISQKPSRDICQRGTSLTIQCQVDSQVTMMFWYRQQPGQSLTLIATANQGSEATYESGFVIDKFPISRPNLTFSTLTVSNMSPEDSSIYLCSVFREGTTEAFFGQGTRLTVV.